The table lists the clone carrying this T cell receptor (beta chain) with a few counts. For TCRbeta, the library was prepared with unique molecular identifiers. Via MiXCR, TCRdb re-called the PCR reads, giving one row per CDR3 protein. The repertoire holds approximately 99,000 distinct CDR3 sequences, with 5% to 8% as singletons. The data belong to a study of T-cell reconstitution after alpha-beta-depleted transplantation in children. The germline CDR1 and CDR2 sequences are LGHNA and YSLEER. The CDR3 has 16 amino acids. V dropped 4 bases and J dropped 7; count of bases not matched to a gene: 12. The rearrangement uses TRBV4-3 and TRBJ2-1, with 8 bases matching TRBD2. Material: PBMCs, mostly from graft donor cells, obtained 360 days after TCRalphabeta/CD19-depleted stem cell transplant. The TCR sequence derives from a male patient between 2 and 15 years old who had a stem cell transplant for acute lymphoblastic leukemia, so the T cells may come from the graft donor. This chain's CDR3 is CASSLKRNGRENEQFF. As DNA, the CDR3 is TGCGCCAGCAGCCTCAAAAGGAACGGGAGGGAGAATGAGCAGTTCTTC.